This T cell receptor (beta chain) came from a study of T cell changes during pregnancy in multiple sclerosis. Repertoires were generated with immunoSEQ multiplex PCR, while TCRdb's copy carries only in-frame clones and drops some. The table lists 50,000 to 60,000 clones, roughly 90% of them singletons. Germline V gene sequence: CDR1 SGHDT, CDR2 YYEEEE. The CDR3 has 17 residues. V gave up 1 base and J gave up 4 bases, with 17 bases separating them. J is TRBJ1-4 and V is TRBV5-6; D remains ambiguous. This sequence originates from a female donor with multiple sclerosis, enrolled in a pregnancy study. The material was peripheral blood, obtained after pregnancy. In DNA, the CDR3 is TGTGCCAGCAGCTTGTTGGCAAGTCCCGTGTATAATGAAAAACTGTTTTTT. The encoded protein is CASSLLASPVYNEKLFF.